The entry below describes one T cell receptor (beta chain). This entry is derived from a study of shared clonotypes between healthy human individuals. V shed 5 bases and J shed 9 bases, with 14 bases lying between them. The CDR3 is 13 amino acids. Per the germline V gene, CDR1 is MGHRA and CDR2 is YSYEKL. Clones were sequenced by immunoSEQ multiplex PCR, and TCRdb holds only the in-frame ones, with some missing. The sample has 150,000 to 200,000 clones; approximately 92% are singletons. The chain recombines TRBV4-1 with TRBJ2-1; D is ambiguous. The sequence derives from a woman under 40 in good health. Source material: naive CD4+ T cells sorted from blood. Subset denoted: CD45RA+ positively selected. This CDR3 is CASSSDHWGEQFF. The CDR3, as DNA: TGCGCCAGCAGCTCGGATCACTGGGGTGAGCAGTTCTTC.